These 7 T cell receptor beta chains originate from one sample sequenced in a study of cytomegalovirus exposure and HLA in healthy donors. The PCR was carried out with 60 Vbeta primers and 13 Jbeta primers. Using immunoSEQ multiplex PCR, the repertoire was profiled, and TCRdb retains in-frame clones only, with some absent. The repertoire holds 150,000 to 200,000 clones, under 70% seen once, with 2.8% in the top ten. The sequenced material came from PBMCs. These receptors were obtained from a woman in her thirties or forties in good health and CMV-seropositive.

The CDR3 bases are TGTGCCAGCAGCCGGTGGGAGCGAAACAATGAGCAGTTCTTC. Protein sequence: CASSRWERNNEQFF. The chain employs TRBV4-2 and TRBJ2-1; tentatively, D is TRBD2 (5 bases). Trimming removed 4 bases from V and 5 bases from J, with 12 bases in between. CDR1 is LGHNA, CDR2 YNFKEQ, per germline. The CDR3 covers 14 residues.

The chain couples TRBV7-9 to TRBJ1-3, with D perhaps matching TRBD1 (6 bases). V lost 5 bases to trimming and J lost 5 bases, with 13 bases between them. Germline-derived CDR1 and CDR2 are SEHNR and FQNEAQ (reference sequence). The CDR3 is 14 residues long. DNA of the CDR3: TGTGCCAGCAGCCCCCACAGGGATCGAAACACCATATATTTT. This codes for CASSPHRDRNTIYF.

In its sample, this clone was seen a few times. The chain employs TRBV9 and TRBJ2-7; TRBD1 might be the D (6 bases). Trimming removed 0 bases at V and 5 bases at J, with 9 bases between. This CDR3 comprises 13 residues. Germline V gene sequence: CDR1 SGDLS, CDR2 YYNGEE. The CDR3 reads CASSVGPGDEQYF. In nucleotides, the CDR3 is TGTGCCAGCAGCGTAGGGCCAGGGGACGAGCAGTACTTC.

V is TRBV6-5 and J is TRBJ2-7; 7 bases agree with TRBD1. With 4 bases clipped from V and 0 bases from J, the junction kept 6 bases outside the gene matches. Germline V gene sequence: CDR1 MNHEY, CDR2 SVGAGI. The CDR3 spans 15 residues. The CDR3 bases are TGTGCCAGCAGTTCCATACAGGGGAGCTCCTACGAGCAGTACTTC. It yields the protein CASSSIQGSSYEQYF.

The chain recombines TRBV5-4 with TRBJ2-5, with a tentative D call TRBD2 (6 bases). CDR1 SGHNT and CDR2 YYREEE come from the germline V gene (reference sequence). Between the trimmed V and J ends, which lost 0 bases and 5 bases, there was a span of 14 bases. The CDR3 has 15 residues. CDR3 nucleotides: TGTGCCAGCAGCTTGGTGGGGGGATTGGGGGAGACCCAGTACTTC. It is translated as CASSLVGGLGETQYF. Drawing the rest from reference TRBV5-4 and TRBJ2-5, the complete variable domain is ETGVTQSPTHLIKTRGQQVTLRCSSQSGHNTVSWYQQALGQGPQFIFQYYREEENGRGNFPPRFSGLQFPNYSSELNVNALELDDSALYLCASSLVGGLGETQYFGPGTRLLVL.

This sequence joins TRBV5-1 and TRBJ2-3; 10 nucleotides agree with TRBD2. Germline loops: CDR1 SGHRS, CDR2 YFSETQ. The CDR3 has 15 residues. J gave up 5 bases and V 3 bases, and 6 bases lay outside the gene matches. CDR3 in amino acids: CASSYPLAGQDTQYF. The CDR3 DNA sequence: TGCGCCAGCAGCTACCCACTAGCGGGACAAGATACGCAGTATTTT. The whole variable domain, remainder taken from reference TRBV5-1 and TRBJ2-3, is KAGVTQTPRYLIKTRGQQVTLSCSPISGHRSVSWYQQTPGQGLQFLFEYFSETQRNKGNFPGRFSGRQFSNSRSEMNVSTLELGDSALYLCASSYPLAGQDTQYFGPGTRLTVL.

The chain has TRBV4-2 and TRBJ1-1; 9 bases align to TRBD1. The CDR3 extends over 18 amino acids. Germline V gene sequence: CDR1 LGHNA, CDR2 YNFKEQ. Trimming took 0 bases from V and 4 from J; bases not matched to a gene: 12. CDR3 region: CASSQDRSNRGLRTEAFF. The CDR3 DNA follows: TGTGCCAGCAGCCAAGATAGAAGCAACAGGGGGCTTCGCACTGAAGCTTTCTTT.